Detailed here is one T cell receptor (beta chain). Its antigen is not identified. Some clones are missing from TCRdb's copy, which holds only in-frame ones; the method was immunoSEQ multiplex PCR. The sample carries about 1.1 million clones, 60% to 85% recorded once. All donors qualified as healthy HIV-negative adults and had experienced no recent acute infections or vaccinations. The data originate from a study of shared clonotypes between healthy human individuals. General study results and limits: Memory subsets generally showed smaller estimated richness than naive subsets did. An expected dependence of interdonor clonotype sharing on sequencing depth was noted.

The CDR3 spans 13 residues. V lost 5 bases, J lost 2 bases, and 10 bases lay in between. In germline, CDR1 is MNHEY, CDR2 SVGAGI. The source is a man between 18 and 29 years old in good health. Some clones in this sample may be carry-over from other donors' samples. The sequencing sample was made of memory CD4+ T cells from PBMCs. Subset here: CD45RA-negative fraction. V gene TRBV6-5 combines with J gene TRBJ2-7; tentatively, D is TRBD1 (6 bases). The CDR3 bases are TGTGCCAGCAGTCGACAGGCTGCCTACGAGCAGTACTTC. Its translation is CASSRQAAYEQYF.